The next 30 T cell receptor beta chains were all read from a single sample in a study of T-cell memory formation after mild COVID-19. Each CDR3 protein is one row after TCRdb ran MiXCR on the 5' RACE reads. The sample holds 470,000 or so distinct CDR3 sequences, roughly 20% seen once. The sequenced sample was PBMCs or a T cell subset sorted from them (not recorded which). The receptors shown here come from an adult woman who had mild COVID-19 (a few samples of this study predate the infection). Cell type and time point are not known.

This clonotype was seen only a few times. This chain links TRBV20-1 with TRBJ2-7, with D perhaps being TRBD1 or TRBD2 (6 bases each). This CDR3 contains 16 residues. Germline V gene data show CDR1 as DFQATT and CDR2 as SNEGSKA (reference sequence). V was pared by 0 bases and J by 0 bases, with 15 bases between. CDR3 sequence reads: CSARETGGGVSYEQYF. CDR3 sequence (DNA): TGCAGTGCTAGAGAGACAGGTGGCGGGGTCTCCTACGAGCAGTACTTC.

This chain joins TRBV20-1 and TRBJ2-7, with 11 positions matching TRBD1. The CDR3 sequence is 13 residues long. Trimming at V came to 3 bases and at J to 7 bases, leaving 5 bases not matched to a gene. CDR1 is DFQATT and CDR2 is SNEGSKA in the germline V gene (reference sequence). The CDR3 bases are TGCAGTGCTAGTAAGGACAGGGGGCTTGAGCAGTACTTC. It translates to CSASKDRGLEQYF.

This clonotype was found a few times. The chain carries TRBV4-1 and TRBJ1-2, with TRBD1 matching over 7 bases. The J segment lost 8 bases and the V segment lost 3 bases, leaving 9 bases of the junction unmatched. Germline V gives CDR1 MGHRA, CDR2 YSYEKL. The CDR3 sequence is 14 residues long. CDR3 in DNA: TGCGCCAGCAGCCAGGATACAGGGGCTCGGGGCTACACCTTC. The encoded protein is CASSQDTGARGYTF.

The table lists this clonotype with many counts. CDR3 in DNA: TGCGCCAGCAGCCAAGATCTCGGGGCGGGAGGGGGGAATGAGCAGTTCTTC. Amino acid sequence: CASSQDLGAGGGNEQFF. This rearrangement joins TRBV4-3 to TRBJ2-1; TRBD2 aligns across 9 bases. CDR1 LGHNA and CDR2 YSLEER come from the germline V gene. V trimming: 0 bases; J trimming: 7 bases; junction bases outside the gene matches: 10. The CDR3 length is 17 residues.

The V and J genes are TRBV7-2 and TRBJ2-7; D not certain. This CDR3 is built from 12 residues. The V end lost 4 bases, the J end lost 4 bases, and 8 bases lay between the germline ends. Per the germline V gene, CDR1 is SGHTA and CDR2 is FQGNSA. CDR3 residues: CASSSVLYEQYF. CDR3 DNA: TGTGCCAGCAGCTCCGTCCTTTACGAGCAGTACTTC.

This clonotype was counted a few times. The DNA of the CDR3 is TGTGCCAGCAGCCTTCTAGGACAGATGGGTGGCTACACCTTC. Translation: CASSLLGQMGGYTF. The genes are TRBV5-4 and TRBJ1-2; TRBD1 is a possible D gene (6 bases). The V end lost 4 bases, the J end lost 7 bases, and 17 bases lay between the germline ends. The germline V gene encodes CDR1 SGHNT and CDR2 YYREEE (reference sequence). This CDR3 comprises 14 residues.

This rearrangement joins TRBV10-3 to TRBJ2-2; D is uncertain. The CDR3 runs 17 residues. Germline CDR1 is ENHRY and CDR2 is SYGVKD. Trimming removed 4 bases at V and 1 base at J, with 16 bases between. The chain's CDR3 is CAISASLVTENTGELFF. In DNA, the CDR3 is TGTGCCATCAGTGCTTCATTGGTAACAGAGAACACCGGGGAGCTGTTTTTT.

This clonotype has just a few counts. The rearrangement links TRBV7-9 to TRBJ1-2; no definite D call. In germline, CDR1 is SEHNR, CDR2 FQNEAQ (reference sequence). This CDR3 has 15 amino acids. V gave up 2 bases and J gave up 0 bases, with 10 bases separating them. The CDR3 here is CASSLLQQANYGYTF. Here the CDR3 DNA reads TGTGCCAGCAGCTTATTACAGCAAGCTAACTATGGCTACACCTTC.

The sample holds many counts of this clonotype. This rearrangement joins TRBV5-1 to TRBJ2-7, with D unresolved. Germline CDR1 is SGHRS and CDR2 is YFSETQ. The CDR3 has 11 residues. V lost 0 bases and J lost 5, with 3 bases in between. CDR3: CASSLGHEQYF. DNA of the CDR3: TGCGCCAGCAGCTTGGGCCACGAGCAGTACTTC.

This clonotype was seen more than once but under ten times. The chain uses TRBV19 and TRBJ1-1, with no clear D. The CDR3 is made up of 13 amino acids. The germline CDR1 and CDR2 sequences are LNHDA and SQIVND (reference sequence). Trimming took 3 bases from V and 4 from J, leaving 9 bases between them. CDR3 region: CASSIPWGTEAFF. The CDR3 DNA sequence: TGTGCCAGTAGTATCCCTTGGGGCACTGAAGCTTTCTTT.

The chain joins TRBV5-6 to TRBJ2-2; unclear D gene. The CDR3 runs 13 residues. Trimming removed 3 bases from V and 4 bases from J, with 7 bases in between. Per germline, CDR1 SGHDT and CDR2 YYEEEE. The CDR3 DNA follows: TGTGCCAGCAGCTACATCCTCACCGGGGAGCTGTTTTTT. Its translation: CASSYILTGELFF.

The rearrangement links TRBV4-3 to TRBJ2-7; D gene ambiguous. V lost 3 bases and J lost 3, with 6 bases in between. The CDR3 runs 12 residues. Germline V gene lookup returns CDR1 LGHNA and CDR2 YSLEER. CDR3 DNA: TGCGCCAGCAGCCAGCGACTCTACGAGCAGTACTTC. It is translated as CASSQRLYEQYF.

A few counts support this clonotype. V usage is TRBV7-3 and J usage is TRBJ2-7; D perhaps matches TRBD1 (5 bases). Trimming removed 5 bases from V and 5 bases from J, with 19 bases in between. From germline, CDR1 is SGHTA and CDR2 FQGTGA. The CDR3 runs to 15 residues. CDR3 sequence: CASSPSSGIGDEQYF. As DNA, the CDR3 is TGTGCCAGCAGCCCTAGTTCAGGGATCGGAGACGAGCAGTACTTC.

V gene TRBV6-1 combines with J gene TRBJ1-5; 8 bases align to TRBD1. The germline V gene encodes CDR1 MNHNS and CDR2 SASEGT. Unmatched junction bases numbered 11, after V lost 6 bases and J lost 10 bases. The CDR3 runs 14 residues. CDR3 sequence: CASRLRGLRGPQHF. The CDR3 bases are TGTGCCAGCAGGCTCAGGGGGCTACGAGGACCCCAGCATTTT.

In its sample, this clonotype was seen a few times. The rearrangement joins TRBV25-1 to TRBJ1-6; D is possibly TRBD1 (6 bases). Trimming removed 1 base from V and 14 bases from J, with 15 bases in between. This CDR3 contains 14 residues. Per the germline V gene, CDR1 is MGHDK and CDR2 is SYGVNS. The CDR3 is CASSEWTPGDTLHF. The CDR3 region has the DNA TGTGCCAGCAGTGAATGGACCCCAGGGGACACCCTCCACTTT.

This clonotype was counted only a few times. The chain has TRBV24-1 and TRBJ2-5, with 7 bases fitting TRBD2. The V gene end was trimmed by 5 bases and the J gene end by 3 bases; junction bases not matched to a gene: 8. Germline assignment: CDR1 KGHDR and CDR2 SFDVKD. The CDR3 totals 15 residues. The CDR3 DNA sequence: TGTGCCACCAGTGTTCAAGCGGGACGAGAAGAGACCCAGTACTTC. It encodes CATSVQAGREETQYF.

The rearrangement links TRBV12-3 or TRBV12-4 to TRBJ1-5; D gene uncertain. The CDR3 is 12 residues long. Trimming removed 0 bases from V and 11 bases from J, with 8 bases in between. The CDR3 sequence: CASSLARSAQHF. Written as DNA, the CDR3 is TGTGCCAGCAGTTTAGCGCGGTCAGCCCAGCATTTT.

The chain links TRBV7-3 to TRBJ2-1; TRBD2 aligns across 9 bases. Looked up from germline, CDR1 is SGHTA and CDR2 is FQGTGA. The length of the CDR3 is 13 residues. The V and J ends lost 5 bases and 7 bases, in that order; junction bases with no gene match: 3. CDR3 bases: TGTGCCAGCAGCAGGGGACTAGCAAATGAGCAGTTCTTC. Residues: CASSRGLANEQFF. Drawing the rest from reference TRBV7-3 and TRBJ2-1, the complete variable domain is GAGVSQTPSNKVTEKGKYVELRCDPISGHTALYWYRQSLGQGPEFLIYFQGTGAADDSGLPNDRFFAVRPEGSVSTLKIQRTERGDSAVYLCASSRGLANEQFFGPGTRLTVL.

This clonotype was counted between two and nine times. The gene calls are TRBV4-3 and TRBJ1-5, with D unclear. V was trimmed by 0 bases and J by 5 bases, leaving 11 bases between them. The CDR3 is 15 amino acids. The V gene's germline CDR1 is LGHNA and CDR2 YSLEER. The CDR3 bases are TGCGCCAGCAGCCAAGATCTTGGGGTTCATCAGCCCCAGCATTTT. It codes for CASSQDLGVHQPQHF.

There are many counts of this clonotype. V usage is TRBV7-8 and J usage is TRBJ1-4; perhaps TRBD1 as D (5 bases). V was pared by 4 bases and J by 0 bases, with 12 bases between. There are 16 residues in the CDR3. Germline-derived CDR1 and CDR2 are SGHVS and FQNEAQ. The CDR3 loop reads CASSSARTTTNEKLFF. CDR3 DNA: TGTGCCAGCAGCTCCGCCAGGACAACAACTAATGAAAAACTGTTTTTT.

The chain has TRBV5-1 and TRBJ2-5, with D perhaps matching TRBD1 (5 bases). Trimming removed 7 bases at V and 4 bases at J, with 17 bases between. The germline V gene has CDR1 SGHRS and CDR2 YFSETQ. The CDR3 runs 14 residues. In DNA form, the CDR3 reads TGCGCCAGCGCAGGGCTCACTATGCTAGAGACCCAGTACTTC. It codes for CASAGLTMLETQYF.

The chain is built from TRBV5-1 and TRBJ2-2; TRBD1 matches at 7 bases. Germline trimming cut 4 bases from V and 4 bases from J; bases unmatched to any gene: 4. CDR1 is SGHRS, CDR2 YFSETQ, per germline. The CDR3 runs 14 residues. This chain's CDR3 is CASSPQGPTGELFF. CDR3 DNA: TGCGCCAGCAGCCCACAGGGGCCCACCGGGGAGCTGTTTTTT.

The chain combines TRBV7-9 with TRBJ1-5; 8 bases are shared with TRBD1. The CDR3 sequence is 14 residues long. After removal of 5 bases from V and 7 bases from J, the junction contained 7 bases not matched to a gene. Per germline, CDR1 SEHNR and CDR2 FQNEAQ (reference sequence). The CDR3 bases are TGTGCCAGCAGCGTGACAGGGGTAGGACAGCCCCAGCATTTT. Protein: CASSVTGVGQPQHF.

In its sample, this clonotype was seen a few times. The CDR3 here is CASSPLPPGSNSPLHF. The CDR3 DNA reads TGTGCCAGCAGCCCACTACCACCAGGGAGTAATTCACCCCTCCACTTT. The chain employs TRBV7-9 and TRBJ1-6, with D maybe TRBD1 (5 bases). CDR3 length: 16 amino acids. V was cut by 5 bases and J by 6 bases, with 17 bases left in between. The V gene's germline CDR1 is SEHNR and CDR2 FQNEAQ (reference sequence). Combining the CDR3 with reference TRBV7-9 and TRBJ1-6 gives the whole variable domain DTGVSQNPRHKITKRGQNVTFRCDPISEHNRLYWYRQTLGQGPEFLTYFQNEAQLEKSRLLSDRFSAERPKGSFSTLEIQRTEQGDSAMYLCASSPLPPGSNSPLHFGNGTRLTVT.

In this sample, this clonotype turned up a few times. This sequence joins TRBV7-2 and TRBJ1-2, with 10 positions matching TRBD1. V was pared by 2 bases and J by 5 bases, with 5 bases of the junction left unmatched. The germline V gene encodes CDR1 SGHTA and CDR2 FQGNSA. This CDR3 comprises 15 residues. CDR3 nucleotides: TGTGCCAGCAGCTTAAACGGGGACAGGGGATATGGCTACACCTTC. Amino acids: CASSLNGDRGYGYTF.

This chain connects TRBV12-3 or TRBV12-4 to TRBJ2-3, with D unclear. This CDR3 has 11 residues. Trimming left V 9 bases short and J 2 bases short, with 6 bases between. The CDR3 DNA reads TGTGCCAGTAGGGACACAGATACGCAGTATTTT. This sequence encodes CASRDTDTQYF.

The V gene is TRBV9, the J gene TRBJ2-5; D uncertain. CDR3 size: 14 residues. Trimming took off 0 bases at V and 3 bases at J, with 9 bases between the two ends. From germline, CDR1 is SGDLS and CDR2 YYNGEE. CDR3 region: CASSVAALEETQYF. In DNA, the CDR3 is TGTGCCAGCAGCGTAGCTGCCCTAGAAGAGACCCAGTACTTC.

This clonotype was observed a few times. V and J are TRBV7-2 and TRBJ1-2; tentatively, D is TRBD1 (6 bases). Germline-derived CDR1 and CDR2 are SGHTA and FQGNSA. The CDR3 contains 16 residues. With 5 bases removed from V and 7 bases from J, the gap between germline ends came to 23 bases. The CDR3 region is CASSPYRAGASIGYTF. The CDR3 DNA sequence: TGTGCCAGCAGCCCGTACAGGGCCGGGGCGTCTATTGGCTACACCTTC.

The DNA of the CDR3 is TGTGCCTCCAGCGGAGGGTTCCACGAGCAGTACTTC. Translating it yields CASSGGFHEQYF. The chain joins TRBV25-1 to TRBJ2-7, with D maybe TRBD2 (6 bases). The CDR3 spans 12 residues. V gave up 11 bases and J gave up 5 bases, with 16 bases separating them. Per the germline V gene, CDR1 is MGHDK and CDR2 is SYGVNS.

The gene calls are TRBV29-1 and TRBJ1-2; no firm D call. V dropped 5 bases and J dropped 4 bases, with 11 bases sitting between them. The CDR3 length is 12 residues. Per the germline V gene, CDR1 is SQVTM and CDR2 is ANQGSEA. The CDR3 protein is CSVSDPAYGYTF. As DNA, the CDR3 is TGCAGCGTTTCGGACCCAGCCTATGGCTACACCTTC.